The clone carrying this T cell receptor beta chain has a handful of counts. This sample is drawn from a study of blood T cell repertoires in COVID-19. Across the study: Researchers got acute and convalescent COVID-19 samples from the United States, Italy and Spain. Sources were T cells, B-cell-depleted T cells, or PBMCs; the material itself was cDNA or gDNA.

Measured with immunoSEQ multiplex PCR; TCRdb has only the in-frame clones, and not every one. The sample includes 150,000 to 200,000 clones, 75% to 85% of them seen just once. V was pared by 2 bases and J by 3 bases, with 17 bases between. Looked up from germline, CDR1 is SNHLY and CDR2 is FYNNEI. The CDR3 consists of 17 residues. Self-reported history from a screening survey and questionnaire set each donor's cohort. Each recovered donor of Cohort 3 presented with two negative PCRs, clearance, or symptom resolution. This receptor was taken from a man over 45 who had recovered from COVID-19. This chain connects TRBV2 to TRBJ2-4, with TRBD2 as a possible D gene (6 bases). The source material was PBMCs or T cells enriched from blood (not recorded which). The DNA of the CDR3 is TGTGCCAGCAGTGAAAAAAGGGCGGGGTGGGGCAAAAACATTCAGTACTTC. This sequence encodes CASSEKRAGWGKNIQYF.